This T cell receptor (beta chain) was sequenced in a study of blood T cell repertoires in COVID-19. The CDR3 loop spans 15 amino acids. Looked up from germline, CDR1 is MNHEY and CDR2 is SMNVEV (reference sequence). V lost 1 base to trimming and J lost 2 bases, with 12 bases between them. Data came from immunoSEQ multiplex PCR; TCRdb stores just in-frame clones and leaves some out. The sample shows approximately 380,000 clones, roughly 92% of them seen only once. The genes are TRBV27 and TRBJ2-7; D remains ambiguous. Sequenced material: PBMCs or T cells enriched from blood (not recorded which). The TCR comes from a woman aged 40 to 49 who had been exposed to COVID-19. The CDR3 DNA reads as TGTGCCAGCAGTTTATATTTGGGCAGCCCCTACGAGCAGTACTTC. Protein sequence: CASSLYLGSPYEQYF.